This T cell receptor (beta chain) emerged from a study of blood T cells in healthy people across ages. Concerning this clonotype itself: Its antigen is unknown.

It was with a sample-barcoded 5' primer and a J-beta primer mix that a second PCR of about 6 to 11 cycles was run. TCRdb ran MiXCR on the 5' RACE reads and lists one entry per CDR3 protein. The top ten hold roughly 3.7% of the sample, which has about 1.5 million distinct CDR3 sequences, approximately 39% seen once. General study findings and limits: Because donor CMV status was unknown, expanded clonotype changes were possibly confounded.

The sequencing sample was made of blood. This TCR was recovered from a woman aged 18-30 years in good health.

In DNA, the CDR3 is TGCGCCAGCAGCTTTTCGGGGGGCAGGATTCCTAACTATGGCTACACCTTC. Encoded protein: CASSFSGGRIPNYGYTF. V gene TRBV5-1 combines with J gene TRBJ1-2; D is perhaps TRBD1 (6 bases). Trimming cost V 2 bases and J 0 bases, with 17 bases left between them. The CDR3 runs 17 residues. CDR1 and CDR2 from the germline V gene are SGHRS and YFSETQ.